A single sample is the source of the 27 T cell receptor beta chains below, sequenced in a study of metastatic and nonmetastatic thyroid tumors. Thyroid surgery was preceded by no treatment in any patient. Using MiXCR, TCRdb re-called clones from the PCR reads. The data show 6,500 to 8,500 clones, about 29% seen once. Sequencing was done on a sample of tumor tissue. These receptors were collected from a female donor with papillary thyroid cancer or a benign thyroid nodule (not recorded which). Some clones in this sample may be carry-over from other donors' samples.

The V gene is TRBV19, the J gene TRBJ2-4, with 7 bases matching TRBD2. CDR1 and CDR2 (germline): LNHDA, SQIVND (reference sequence). Trimming cost V 6 bases and J 8 bases; bases outside gene matches: 13. The CDR3 extends over 15 amino acids. The CDR3 reads CASSTAGFEGDIQYF. CDR3 in DNA: TGTGCCAGTAGCACAGCGGGATTTGAGGGTGACATTCAGTACTTC. Using reference TRBV19 and TRBJ2-4 for the parts outside the CDR3, the full variable domain is DGGITQSPKYLFRKEGQNVTLSCEQNLNHDAMYWYRQDPGQGLRLIYYSQIVNDFQKGDIAEGYSVSREKKESFPLTVTSAQKNPTAFYLCASSTAGFEGDIQYFGAGTRLSVL.

The table lists this clone with many counts. This rearrangement joins TRBV4-3 to TRBJ1-4; unclear D gene. This CDR3 spans 14 amino acids. Germline V lookup: CDR1 LGHNA, CDR2 YSLEER. Between the trimmed V and J ends, which lost 4 bases and 5 bases, there was a span of 11 bases. The CDR3 DNA is TGCGCCAGCAGCCTAATGACCCCAAATGAAAAACTGTTTTTT. It codes for CASSLMTPNEKLFF.

The chain is built from TRBV7-9 and TRBJ2-7, with 13 bases that match TRBD2. The length of the CDR3 is 14 residues. Germline assignment: CDR1 SEHNR and CDR2 FQNEAQ (reference sequence). The V gene end was trimmed by 4 bases and the J gene end by 5 bases; junction bases not matched to a gene: 2. The CDR3 reads CASSWTSGSDEQYF. In nucleotides, the CDR3 is TGTGCCAGCAGCTGGACTAGCGGGAGTGACGAGCAGTACTTC.

This clone was counted a few times. The chain recombines TRBV27 with TRBJ2-5, with D perhaps TRBD2 (6 bases). Trimming removed 5 bases from V and 7 bases from J, with 17 bases in between. Germline values: CDR1 MNHEY, CDR2 SMNVEV (reference sequence). CDR3 length: 14 amino acids. The CDR3 loop reads CASSPGTLPRTQYF. CDR3 nucleotide sequence: TGTGCCAGCAGTCCGGGGACTCTCCCCCGGACCCAGTACTTC.

Within the sample, this clone is medium-sized. The rearrangement uses TRBV20-1 and TRBJ2-5; D not resolved. The CDR3 loop spans 15 amino acids. Trimming took off 0 bases at V and 1 base at J, with 12 bases between the two ends. The germline V gene has CDR1 DFQATT and CDR2 SNEGSKA (reference sequence). The chain's CDR3 is CSARDEGYSQETQYF. In DNA form, the CDR3 reads TGCAGTGCTAGAGATGAAGGGTACTCCCAAGAGACCCAGTACTTC.

This clone was recorded a few times. The genes are TRBV9 and TRBJ1-1; D not certain. CDR1 is SGDLS, CDR2 YYNGEE, per germline. V was clipped by 0 bases and J by 3 bases, with 3 bases between them. The CDR3 runs to 12 residues. The CDR3 is CASSVGDTEAFF. In nucleotides, the CDR3 is TGTGCCAGCAGCGTAGGGGACACTGAAGCTTTCTTT.

This chain uses TRBV3-1 with TRBJ1-6; D gene unclear. The CDR3 sequence is 13 residues long. From germline, CDR1 is LGHDT and CDR2 YNNKEL (reference sequence). Between the trimmed V and J ends, which lost 2 bases and 9 bases, there was a span of 8 bases. The CDR3 here is CASSQSTSSPLHF. The CDR3 DNA is TGTGCCAGCAGCCAAAGCACTAGTTCACCCCTCCACTTT.

This clone was seen a few times. This sequence joins TRBV11-2 and TRBJ2-1; 10 nucleotides align to TRBD2. This CDR3 spans 16 amino acids. The germline V gene has CDR1 SGHAT and CDR2 FQNNGV. After removal of 4 bases from V and 4 bases from J, the junction contained 7 bases not matched to a gene. CDR3 sequence reads: CASSSRASGSYNEQFF. CDR3 sequence (DNA): TGTGCCAGCAGCTCCCGGGCTAGCGGGAGTTACAATGAGCAGTTCTTC.

In its sample, this clone was seen a few times. This CDR3 reads CAWSVGLREQYF. The CDR3 bases are TGTGCCTGGAGTGTTGGTCTTCGCGAGCAGTACTTC. This chain joins TRBV30 and TRBJ2-7; D is ambiguous. V shed 0 bases and J shed 6 bases, with 9 bases lying between them. The CDR3 spans 12 residues. Germline V CDR1 and CDR2: GTSNPN, SVGIG (reference sequence).

The sample holds a few counts of this clone. The chain couples TRBV15 to TRBJ2-7; possibly TRBD1 for D (6 bases). Trimming took 0 bases from V and 2 from J, leaving 14 bases between them. The CDR3 runs 16 residues. Germline CDR1 LNHNV, CDR2 YYDKDF (reference sequence). CDR3 bases: TGTGCCACCAGCAGAGATGGGGGCGCTCGGGCCTACGAGCAGTACTTC. Its protein is CATSRDGGARAYEQYF.

In its sample, this clone ranks as medium-sized (0.01 to 0.1%). The gene calls are TRBV19 and TRBJ1-5, with TRBD1 as a possible D gene (6 bases). This CDR3 is built from 14 residues. V was cut by 11 bases and J by 2 bases, with 16 bases left in between. Germline V CDR1 and CDR2: LNHDA, SQIVND (reference sequence). In nucleotides, the CDR3 is TGTGCCTCCGAGGGGGGGCGCGGCAATCAGCCCCAGCATTTT. It codes for CASEGGRGNQPQHF.

V usage is TRBV7-6 and J usage is TRBJ2-7; TRBD2 agrees at 12 bases. J was trimmed by 6 bases and V by 4 bases; bases with no gene match: 4. The CDR3 runs to 14 residues. The germline gives CDR1 SGHVS, CDR2 FNYEAQ. The DNA of the CDR3 is TGTGCCAGCAGCTCTAGCGGGAGGGCCTCCGAGCAGTACTTC. Translating it yields CASSSSGRASEQYF.

The chain recombines TRBV12-3 or TRBV12-4 with TRBJ1-2; the D is unclear. CDR3 size: 14 residues. Between the trimmed V and J ends, which lost 0 bases and 2 bases, there was a span of 7 bases. In DNA form, the CDR3 reads TGTGCCAGCAGTTTAGCACAAGCAAACTATGGCTACACCTTC. This gives the protein CASSLAQANYGYTF.

This chain joins TRBV6-2 or TRBV6-3 and TRBJ1-5; unclear D gene. Germline V CDR1 and CDR2: MNHEY, SVGEGT. The CDR3 is 16 amino acids. V was clipped by 6 bases and J by 1 base, with 16 bases between them. CDR3 nucleotides: TGTGCCAGCAGCCACCCCGGCAGCACCAGCAATCAGCCCCAGCATTTT. It codes for CASSHPGSTSNQPQHF.

The V call is TRBV4-1, the J call TRBJ2-7, with 8 bases matching TRBD1. After removal of 0 bases from V and 3 bases from J, the junction contained 7 bases not matched to a gene. The CDR3 loop spans 16 amino acids. The germline V gene has CDR1 MGHRA and CDR2 YSYEKL. The CDR3 is CASSQDLYRGIYEQYF. CDR3 DNA sequence: TGCGCCAGCAGCCAAGATCTATACAGGGGGATCTACGAGCAGTACTTC.

This clone was seen ten or more times. The junction differs from germline at one of its ends, possibly a read error. The V gene is TRBV28, the J gene TRBJ2-1; 9 nucleotides line up with TRBD1. The V gene's germline CDR1 is MDHEN and CDR2 SYDVKM. This CDR3 contains 17 residues. DNA for the CDR3: TGTGCCAGCAGCCCGGGACAGGGCCCTAGCTCCTACACTGAGCAGTCCTTC. The encoded protein is CASSPGQGPSSYTEQSF.

The chain combines TRBV7-2 with TRBJ2-3; 12 bases fit TRBD2. V was pared by 5 bases and J by 1 base, with 4 bases of the junction left unmatched. The CDR3 runs to 16 residues. CDR1 is SGHTA and CDR2 is FQGNSA in the germline V gene. The CDR3 sequence is CASSPSGGGGTDTQYF. For the CDR3, the DNA is TGTGCCAGCAGCCCTAGCGGGGGGGGTGGCACAGATACGCAGTATTTT. Filled out from reference TRBV7-2 and TRBJ2-3, the complete variable domain reads GAGVSQSPSNKVTEKGKDVELRCDPISGHTALYWYRQSLGQGLEFLIYFQGNSAPDKSGLPSDRFSAERTGGSVSTLTIQRTQQEDSAVYLCASSPSGGGGTDTQYFGPGTRLTVL.

The chain couples TRBV11-2 to TRBJ2-7; D call uncertain. V lost 1 base, J lost 2 bases, and 15 bases lay in between. The CDR3 has 16 amino acids. CDR1 and CDR2 (germline): SGHAT, FQNNGV. The DNA of the CDR3 is TGTGCCAGCAGCTTAGGCCCCCTTTTGCGGCCCTACGAGCAGTACTTC. This gives the protein CASSLGPLLRPYEQYF.

This sequence joins TRBV12-3 or TRBV12-4 and TRBJ1-1, with D unclear. The CDR3 totals 12 residues. V dropped 3 bases and J dropped 1 base, with 3 bases sitting between them. The DNA for the CDR3 is TGTGCCAGCAGTTTCCAGAACACTGAAGCTTTCTTT. It codes for CASSFQNTEAFF.

The rearrangement uses TRBV20-1 and TRBJ2-5; D may be TRBD1 (6 bases). Per germline, CDR1 DFQATT and CDR2 SNEGSKA (reference sequence). The CDR3 covers 19 residues. Between the trimmed V and J ends, which lost 1 base and 5 bases, there was a span of 29 bases. The CDR3 region is CSARVEDLWAGVAMETQYF. CDR3 DNA: TGCAGTGCTAGAGTCGAGGATCTCTGGGCAGGGGTCGCGATGGAGACCCAGTACTTC.

This clone was detected a few times. Distinct nucleotide sequences in the sample also encode this CDR3. The rearrangement joins TRBV3-1 to TRBJ1-2, with 10 bases matching TRBD1. The CDR3 covers 13 residues. The ends lost 4 bases at V and 8 bases at J; junction bases unmatched: 4. Germline CDR1 LGHDT, CDR2 YNNKEL (reference sequence). The DNA for the CDR3 is TGTGCCAGCAGCCCGACAGGGGGCTGGGGCTACACCTTC. This gives the protein CASSPTGGWGYTF. The full variable domain, completed using reference TRBV3-1 and TRBJ1-2, is DTAVSQTPKYLVTQMGNDKSIKCEQNLGHDTMYWYKQDSKKFLKIMFSYNNKELIINETVPNRFSPKSPDKAHLNLHINSLELGDSAVYFCASSPTGGWGYTFGSGTRLTVV.

As regards this clone: Other DNA sequences in this specimen translate into the identical CDR3. The gene calls are TRBV11-2 and TRBJ1-1; TRBD1 is a possible D gene (5 bases). Germline V gene lookup returns CDR1 SGHAT and CDR2 FQNNGV. With 2 bases removed from V and 2 bases from J, the gap between germline ends came to 15 bases. The CDR3 is 16 residues long. The CDR3 DNA reads as TGTGCCAGCAGCTTACAGAGGGGCATTGTTAACACTGAAGCTTTCTTT. Translating gives CASSLQRGIVNTEAFF.

This clone was seen a handful of times. The rearrangement joins TRBV3-1 to TRBJ2-7; D possibly corresponds to TRBD2 (6 bases). Trimming left V 3 bases short and J 3 bases short, with 9 bases between. Germline CDR1 and CDR2: LGHDT and YNNKEL (reference sequence). The CDR3 consists of 13 residues. DNA for the CDR3: TGTGCCAGCAGCCAGACTAGGGACTACGAGCAGTACTTC. Its translation: CASSQTRDYEQYF.

The chain combines TRBV28 with TRBJ2-5, with 11 bases aligning to TRBD1. J gave up 4 bases and V 4 bases, and 2 bases lay outside the gene matches. This CDR3 contains 14 residues. CDR1 MDHEN and CDR2 SYDVKM come from the germline V gene. The DNA of the CDR3 is TGTGCCAGCAGTTGGACAGGGGGCGCAGAGACCCAGTACTTC. This sequence encodes CASSWTGGAETQYF.

The rearrangement links TRBV11-1 to TRBJ2-5; 7 nucleotides agree with TRBD2. Trimming removed 5 bases from V and 1 base from J; junction bases left unmatched: 7. The germline V gene encodes CDR1 SGHAT and CDR2 FQDESV (reference sequence). This CDR3 has 15 residues. The CDR3 DNA reads as TGTGCCAGCAGCCTCGGCGGGACTACCCAAGAGACCCAGTACTTC. Its protein is CASSLGGTTQETQYF.

For the CDR3, the DNA is TGTGCCAGCAGTCACGGATACCCCTCTCCGCAGTTCTTC. It translates to CASSHGYPSPQFF. V gene TRBV7-2 combines with J gene TRBJ2-4; D remains unclear. The DNA end is a closer match to TRBJ2-1, so the J assignment may be wrong. Germline-derived CDR1 and CDR2 are SGHTA and FQGNSA. This CDR3 is built from 13 residues.

There are many counts of this clone. The gene calls are TRBV11-2 and TRBJ1-5, with a tentative D call TRBD1 (5 bases). This CDR3 has 18 amino acids. The V gene lost 2 bases and the J gene lost 4 bases, with 21 bases spanning the gap. Looked up from germline, CDR1 is SGHAT and CDR2 is FQNNGV. CDR3 in DNA: TGTGCCAGCAGCTTATCCCCCCCTCCCGCAGGGTGGAATCAGCCCCAGCATTTT. It yields the protein CASSLSPPPAGWNQPQHF.